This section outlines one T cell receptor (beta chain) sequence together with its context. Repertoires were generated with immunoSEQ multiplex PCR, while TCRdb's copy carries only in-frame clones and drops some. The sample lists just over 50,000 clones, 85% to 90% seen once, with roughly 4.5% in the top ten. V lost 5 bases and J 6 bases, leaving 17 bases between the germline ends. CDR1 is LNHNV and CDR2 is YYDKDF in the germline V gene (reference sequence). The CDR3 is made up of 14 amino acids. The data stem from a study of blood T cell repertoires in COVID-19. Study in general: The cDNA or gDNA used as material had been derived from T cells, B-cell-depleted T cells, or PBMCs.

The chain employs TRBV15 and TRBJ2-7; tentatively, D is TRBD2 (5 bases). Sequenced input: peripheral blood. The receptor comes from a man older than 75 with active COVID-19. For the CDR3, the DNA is TGTGCCACCAGCCGCCCTACCTTAAGCGGCGAGCAGTACTTC. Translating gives CATSRPTLSGEQYF.